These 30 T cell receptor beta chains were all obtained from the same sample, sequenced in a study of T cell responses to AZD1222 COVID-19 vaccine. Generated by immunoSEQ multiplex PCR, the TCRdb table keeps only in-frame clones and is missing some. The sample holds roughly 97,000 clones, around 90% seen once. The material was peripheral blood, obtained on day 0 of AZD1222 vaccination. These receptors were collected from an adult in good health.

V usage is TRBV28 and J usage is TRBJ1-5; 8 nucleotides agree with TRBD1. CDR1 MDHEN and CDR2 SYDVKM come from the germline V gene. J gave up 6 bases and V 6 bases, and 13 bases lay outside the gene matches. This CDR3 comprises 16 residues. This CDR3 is CASRAPQGAVGQPQHF. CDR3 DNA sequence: TGTGCCAGCAGAGCCCCCCAGGGGGCGGTCGGTCAGCCCCAGCATTTT.

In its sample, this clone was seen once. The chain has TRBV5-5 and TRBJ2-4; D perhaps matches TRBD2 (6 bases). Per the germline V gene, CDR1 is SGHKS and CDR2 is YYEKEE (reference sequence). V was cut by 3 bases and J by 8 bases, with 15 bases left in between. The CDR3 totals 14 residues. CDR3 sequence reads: CASSSMSPGDIQYF. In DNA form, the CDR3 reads TGTGCCAGCAGCTCTATGTCACCGGGGGACATTCAGTACTTC.

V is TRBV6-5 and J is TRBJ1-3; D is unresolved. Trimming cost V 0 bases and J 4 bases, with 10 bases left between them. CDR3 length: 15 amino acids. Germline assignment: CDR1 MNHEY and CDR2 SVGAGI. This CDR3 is CASSYSIGFGNTIYF. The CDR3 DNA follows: TGTGCCAGCAGTTACTCGATAGGGTTCGGAAACACCATATATTTT.

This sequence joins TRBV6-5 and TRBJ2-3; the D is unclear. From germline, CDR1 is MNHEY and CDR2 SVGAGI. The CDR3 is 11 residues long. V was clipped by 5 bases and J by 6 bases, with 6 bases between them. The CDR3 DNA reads TGTGCCAGCAGTCACATTGATACGCAGTATTTT. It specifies CASSHIDTQYF.

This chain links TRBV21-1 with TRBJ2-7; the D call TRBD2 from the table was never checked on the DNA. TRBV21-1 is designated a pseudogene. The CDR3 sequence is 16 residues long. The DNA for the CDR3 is TGTGCCAGCAGCACTCAGGGACTAGCGGGAACCTACGAGCAGTACTTC. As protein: CASSTQGLAGTYEQYF.

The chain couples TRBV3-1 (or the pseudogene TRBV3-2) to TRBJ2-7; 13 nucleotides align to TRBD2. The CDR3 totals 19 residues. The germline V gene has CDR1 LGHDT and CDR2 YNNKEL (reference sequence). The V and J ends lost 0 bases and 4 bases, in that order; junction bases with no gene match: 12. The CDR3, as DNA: TGTGCCAGCAGCCAAGATACCCGCACTAGCGGGAGGGTAGTATACGAGCAGTACTTC. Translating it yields CASSQDTRTSGRVVYEQYF.

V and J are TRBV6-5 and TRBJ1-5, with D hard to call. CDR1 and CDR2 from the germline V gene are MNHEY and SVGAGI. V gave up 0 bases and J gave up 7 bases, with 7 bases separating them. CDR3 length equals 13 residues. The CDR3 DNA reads TGTGCCAGCAGTTACTCGCAGTCCCAGCCCCAGCATTTT. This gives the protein CASSYSQSQPQHF.

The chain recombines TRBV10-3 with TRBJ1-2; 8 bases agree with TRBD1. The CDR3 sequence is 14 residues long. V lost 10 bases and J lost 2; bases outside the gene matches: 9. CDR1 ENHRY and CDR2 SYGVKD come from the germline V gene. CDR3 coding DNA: TGTGCCACCAGGGGGCACAGGGAGAACTATGGCTACACCTTC. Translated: CATRGHRENYGYTF.

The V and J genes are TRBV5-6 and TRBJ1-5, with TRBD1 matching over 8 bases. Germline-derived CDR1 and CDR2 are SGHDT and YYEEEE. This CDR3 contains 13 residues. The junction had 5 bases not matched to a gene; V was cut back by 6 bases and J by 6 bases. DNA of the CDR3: TGTGCCAGCACTCAGGGGGCGCGTCAGCCCCAGCATTTT. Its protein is CASTQGARQPQHF.

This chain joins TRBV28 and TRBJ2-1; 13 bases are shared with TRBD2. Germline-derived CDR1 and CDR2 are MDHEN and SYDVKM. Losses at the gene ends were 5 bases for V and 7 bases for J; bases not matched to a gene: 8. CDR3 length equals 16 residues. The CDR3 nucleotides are TGTGCCAGCAGTCCCTCACTAGCGGGGGGGAGGAATGAGCAGTTCTTC. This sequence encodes CASSPSLAGGRNEQFF. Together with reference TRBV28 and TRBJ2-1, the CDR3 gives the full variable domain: DVKVTQSSRYLVKRTGEKVFLECVQDMDHENMFWYRQDPGLGLRLIYFSYDVKMKEKGDIPEGYSVSREKKERFSLILESASTNQTSMYLCASSPSLAGGRNEQFFGPGTRLTVL.

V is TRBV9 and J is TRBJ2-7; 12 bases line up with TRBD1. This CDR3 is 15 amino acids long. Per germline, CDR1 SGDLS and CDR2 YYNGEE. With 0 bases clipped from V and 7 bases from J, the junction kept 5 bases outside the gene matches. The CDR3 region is CASSVGGQGAQEQYF. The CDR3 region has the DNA TGTGCCAGCAGCGTAGGGGGACAGGGGGCGCAGGAGCAGTACTTC.

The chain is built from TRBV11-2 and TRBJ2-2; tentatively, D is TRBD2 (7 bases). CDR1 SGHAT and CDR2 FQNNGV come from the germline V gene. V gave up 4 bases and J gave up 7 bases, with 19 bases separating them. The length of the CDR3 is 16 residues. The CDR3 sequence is CASSYLRGGPNGELFF. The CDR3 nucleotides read TGTGCCAGCAGCTATCTTAGGGGGGGCCCGAACGGGGAGCTGTTTTTT.

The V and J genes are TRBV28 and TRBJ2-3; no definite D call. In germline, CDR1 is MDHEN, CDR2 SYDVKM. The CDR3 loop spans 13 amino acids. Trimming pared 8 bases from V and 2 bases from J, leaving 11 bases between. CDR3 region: CASCPANTDTQYF. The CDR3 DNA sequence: TGTGCCAGCTGCCCGGCCAACACAGATACGCAGTATTTT.

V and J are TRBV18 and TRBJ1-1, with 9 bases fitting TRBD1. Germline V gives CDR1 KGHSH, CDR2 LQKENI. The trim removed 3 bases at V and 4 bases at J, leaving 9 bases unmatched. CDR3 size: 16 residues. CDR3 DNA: TGTGCCAGCTCACCGTCCCGGGACAGGGTTGGCACTGAAGCTTTCTTT. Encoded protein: CASSPSRDRVGTEAFF.

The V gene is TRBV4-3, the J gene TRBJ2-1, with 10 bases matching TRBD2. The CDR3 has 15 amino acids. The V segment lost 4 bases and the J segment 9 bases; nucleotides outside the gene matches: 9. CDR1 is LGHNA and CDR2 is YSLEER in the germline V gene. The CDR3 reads CASSRLAGDVGEQFF. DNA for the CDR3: TGCGCCAGCAGCCGTCTAGCGGGAGATGTCGGTGAGCAGTTCTTC.

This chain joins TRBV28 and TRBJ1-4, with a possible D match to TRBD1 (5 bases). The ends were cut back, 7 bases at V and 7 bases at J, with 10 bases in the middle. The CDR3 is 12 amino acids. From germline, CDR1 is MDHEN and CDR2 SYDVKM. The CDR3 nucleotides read TGTGCCAGCACCCAGGGAAGTGAAAAACTGTTTTTT. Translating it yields CASTQGSEKLFF.

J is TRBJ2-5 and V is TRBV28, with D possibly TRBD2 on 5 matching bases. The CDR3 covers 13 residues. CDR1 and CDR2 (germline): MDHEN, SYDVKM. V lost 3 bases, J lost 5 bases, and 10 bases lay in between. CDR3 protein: CASSFHRGETQYF. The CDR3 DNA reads TGTGCCAGCAGTTTTCATCGCGGGGAGACCCAGTACTTC. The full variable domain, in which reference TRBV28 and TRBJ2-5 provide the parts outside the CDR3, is DVKVTQSSRYLVKRTGEKVFLECVQDMDHENMFWYRQDPGLGLRLIYFSYDVKMKEKGDIPEGYSVSREKKERFSLILESASTNQTSMYLCASSFHRGETQYFGPGTRLLVL.

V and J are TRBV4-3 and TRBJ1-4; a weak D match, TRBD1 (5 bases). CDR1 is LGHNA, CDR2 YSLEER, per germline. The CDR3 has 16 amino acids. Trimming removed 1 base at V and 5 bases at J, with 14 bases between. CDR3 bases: TGCGCCAGCAGCCAAGGGGTGGGAGGGGTGAATGAAAAACTGTTTTTT. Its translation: CASSQGVGGVNEKLFF.

The CDR3 DNA sequence: TGTGCCAGCAGCCAAGGGCGCGGGGGCAGCGTTTACAATGAGCAGTTCTTC. Encoded protein: CASSQGRGGSVYNEQFF. The rearrangement links TRBV4-2 to TRBJ2-1; D is perhaps TRBD2 (7 bases). The CDR3 runs 17 residues. Trimming cost V 1 base and J 4 bases, with 17 bases left between them. CDR1 is LGHNA and CDR2 is YNFKEQ in the germline V gene.

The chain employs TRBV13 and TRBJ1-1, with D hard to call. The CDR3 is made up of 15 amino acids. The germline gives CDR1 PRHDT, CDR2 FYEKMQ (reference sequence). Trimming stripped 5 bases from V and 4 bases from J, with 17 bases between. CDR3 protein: CASSGVGVVSTEAFF. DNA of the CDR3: TGTGCCAGCAGCGGGGTTGGGGTGGTCAGCACTGAAGCTTTCTTT.

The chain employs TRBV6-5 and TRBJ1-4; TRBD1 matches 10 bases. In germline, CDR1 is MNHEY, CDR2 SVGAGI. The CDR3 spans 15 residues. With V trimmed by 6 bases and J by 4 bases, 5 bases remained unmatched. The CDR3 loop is CASSQGQGFNEKLFF. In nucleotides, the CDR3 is TGTGCCAGCAGCCAGGGACAGGGGTTTAATGAAAAACTGTTTTTT.

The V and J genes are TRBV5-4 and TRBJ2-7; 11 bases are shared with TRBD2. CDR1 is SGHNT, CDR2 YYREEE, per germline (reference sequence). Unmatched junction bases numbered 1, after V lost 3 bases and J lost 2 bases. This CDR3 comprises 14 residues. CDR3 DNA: TGTGCCAGCAGCTCGGGACTAGCGGCCTACGAGCAGTACTTC. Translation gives CASSSGLAAYEQYF.

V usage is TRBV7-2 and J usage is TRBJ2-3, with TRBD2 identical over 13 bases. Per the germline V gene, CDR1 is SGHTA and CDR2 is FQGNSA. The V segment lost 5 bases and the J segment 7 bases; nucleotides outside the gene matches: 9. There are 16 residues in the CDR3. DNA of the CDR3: TGTGCCAGCAGCAGAGGACTAGCGGGGGTAGGGAATACGCAGTATTTT. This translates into CASSRGLAGVGNTQYF.

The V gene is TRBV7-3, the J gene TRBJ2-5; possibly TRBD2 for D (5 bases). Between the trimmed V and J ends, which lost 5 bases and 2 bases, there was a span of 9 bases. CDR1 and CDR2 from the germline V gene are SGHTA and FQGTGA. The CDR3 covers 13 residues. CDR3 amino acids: CASSRGFQETQYF. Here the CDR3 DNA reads TGTGCCAGCAGCAGAGGGTTTCAAGAGACCCAGTACTTC.

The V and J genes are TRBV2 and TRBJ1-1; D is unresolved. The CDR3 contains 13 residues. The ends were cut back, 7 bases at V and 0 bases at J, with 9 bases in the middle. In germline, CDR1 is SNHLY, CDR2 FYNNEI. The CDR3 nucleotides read TGTGCCAGCATTTATAACATGAACACTGAAGCTTTCTTT. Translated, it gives CASIYNMNTEAFF.

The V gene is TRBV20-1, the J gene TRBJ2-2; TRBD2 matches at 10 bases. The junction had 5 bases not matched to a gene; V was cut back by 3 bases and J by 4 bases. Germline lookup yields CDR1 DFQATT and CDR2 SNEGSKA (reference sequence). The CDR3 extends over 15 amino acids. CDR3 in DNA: TGCAGTGCTAGTAGGGCTAGCGGGAGCACCGGGGAGCTGTTTTTT. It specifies CSASRASGSTGELFF.

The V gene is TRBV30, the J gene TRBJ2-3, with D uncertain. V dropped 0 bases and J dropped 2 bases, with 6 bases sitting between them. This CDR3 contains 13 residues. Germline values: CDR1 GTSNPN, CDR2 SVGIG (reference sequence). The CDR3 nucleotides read TGTGCCTGGAGTGTGCTAAACACAGATACGCAGTATTTT. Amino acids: CAWSVLNTDTQYF.

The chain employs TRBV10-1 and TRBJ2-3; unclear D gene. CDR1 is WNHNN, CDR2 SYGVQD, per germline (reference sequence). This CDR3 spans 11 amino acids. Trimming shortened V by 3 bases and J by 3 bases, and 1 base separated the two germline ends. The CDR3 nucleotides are TGCGCCAGCAGTGATACAGATACGCAGTATTTT. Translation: CASSDTDTQYF.

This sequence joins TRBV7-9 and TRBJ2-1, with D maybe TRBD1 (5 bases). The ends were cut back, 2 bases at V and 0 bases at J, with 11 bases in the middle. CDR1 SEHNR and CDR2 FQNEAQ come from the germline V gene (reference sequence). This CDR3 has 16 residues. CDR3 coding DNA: TGTGCCAGCAGCTTAACTGCAGGGCCCTCCTACAATGAGCAGTTCTTC. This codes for CASSLTAGPSYNEQFF.

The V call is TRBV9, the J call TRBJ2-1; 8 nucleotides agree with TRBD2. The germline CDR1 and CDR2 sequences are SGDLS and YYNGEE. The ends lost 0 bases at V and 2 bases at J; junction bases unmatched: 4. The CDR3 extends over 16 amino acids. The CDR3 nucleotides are TGTGCCAGCAGCGTAGAGGGAGCGGGAGCCTACAATGAGCAGTTCTTC. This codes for CASSVEGAGAYNEQFF.